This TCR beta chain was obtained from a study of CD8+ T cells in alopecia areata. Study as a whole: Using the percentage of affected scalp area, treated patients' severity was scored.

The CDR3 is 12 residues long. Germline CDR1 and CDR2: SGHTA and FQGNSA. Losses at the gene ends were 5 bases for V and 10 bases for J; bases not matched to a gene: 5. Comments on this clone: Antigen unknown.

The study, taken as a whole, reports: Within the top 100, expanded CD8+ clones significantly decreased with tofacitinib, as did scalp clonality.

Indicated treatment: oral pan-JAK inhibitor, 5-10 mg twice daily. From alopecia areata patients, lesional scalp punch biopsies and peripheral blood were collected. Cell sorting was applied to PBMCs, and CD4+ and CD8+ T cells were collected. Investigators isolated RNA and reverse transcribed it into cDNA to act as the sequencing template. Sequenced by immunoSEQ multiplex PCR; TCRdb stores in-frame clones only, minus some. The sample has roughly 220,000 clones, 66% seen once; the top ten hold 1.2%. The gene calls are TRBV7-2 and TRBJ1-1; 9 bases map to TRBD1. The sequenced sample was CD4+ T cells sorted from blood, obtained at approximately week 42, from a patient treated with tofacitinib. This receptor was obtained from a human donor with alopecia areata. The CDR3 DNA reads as TGTGCCAGCAGCGAACAGGGGGCGCGAGCTTTCTTT. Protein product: CASSEQGARAFF.